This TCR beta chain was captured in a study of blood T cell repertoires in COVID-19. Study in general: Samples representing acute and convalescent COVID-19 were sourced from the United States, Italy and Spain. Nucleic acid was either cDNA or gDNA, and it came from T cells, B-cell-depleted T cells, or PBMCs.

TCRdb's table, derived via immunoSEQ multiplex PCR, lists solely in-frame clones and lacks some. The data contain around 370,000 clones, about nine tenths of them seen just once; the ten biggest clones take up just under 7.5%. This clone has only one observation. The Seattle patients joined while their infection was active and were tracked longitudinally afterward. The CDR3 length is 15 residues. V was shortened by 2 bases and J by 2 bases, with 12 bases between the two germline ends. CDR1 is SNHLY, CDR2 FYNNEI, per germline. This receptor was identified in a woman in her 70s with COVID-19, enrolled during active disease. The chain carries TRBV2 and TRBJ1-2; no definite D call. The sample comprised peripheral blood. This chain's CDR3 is CASSEQKTLNYGYTF. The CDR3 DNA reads TGTGCCAGCAGTGAACAGAAGACATTAAACTATGGCTACACCTTC. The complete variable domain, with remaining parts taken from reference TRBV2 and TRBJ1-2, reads EPEVTQTPSHQVTQMGQEVILRCVPISNHLYFYWYRQILGQKVEFLVSFYNNEISEKSEIFDDQFSVERPDGSNFTLKIRSTKLEDSAMYFCASSEQKTLNYGYTFGSGTRLTVV.